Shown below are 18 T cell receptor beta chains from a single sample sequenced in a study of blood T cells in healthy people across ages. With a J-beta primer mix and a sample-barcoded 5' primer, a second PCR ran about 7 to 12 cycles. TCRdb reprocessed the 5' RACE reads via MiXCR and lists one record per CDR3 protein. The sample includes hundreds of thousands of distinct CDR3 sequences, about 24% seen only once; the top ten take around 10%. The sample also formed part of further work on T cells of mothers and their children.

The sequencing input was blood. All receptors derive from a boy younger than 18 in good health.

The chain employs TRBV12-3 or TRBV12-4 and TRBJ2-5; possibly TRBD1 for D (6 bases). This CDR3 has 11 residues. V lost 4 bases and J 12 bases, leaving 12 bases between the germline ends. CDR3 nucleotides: TGTGCCAGCAGTTCAAGGGGGACGAAGTACTTC. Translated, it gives CASSSRGTKYF.

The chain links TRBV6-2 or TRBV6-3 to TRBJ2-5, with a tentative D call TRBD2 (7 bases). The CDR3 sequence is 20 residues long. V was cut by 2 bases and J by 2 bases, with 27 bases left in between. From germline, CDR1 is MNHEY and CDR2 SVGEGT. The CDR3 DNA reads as TGTGCCAGCAGTTACCCAGCTCTGACTAGCTGGGGGGGGCCACAAGAGACCCAGTACTTC. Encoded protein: CASSYPALTSWGGPQETQYF.

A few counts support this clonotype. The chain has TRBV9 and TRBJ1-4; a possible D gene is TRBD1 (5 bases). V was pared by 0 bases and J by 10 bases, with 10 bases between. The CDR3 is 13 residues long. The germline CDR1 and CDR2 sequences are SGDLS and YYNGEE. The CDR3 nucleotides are TGTGCCAGCAGCGTAGGGGACGGCGGAAAACTGTTTTTT. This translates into CASSVGDGGKLFF.

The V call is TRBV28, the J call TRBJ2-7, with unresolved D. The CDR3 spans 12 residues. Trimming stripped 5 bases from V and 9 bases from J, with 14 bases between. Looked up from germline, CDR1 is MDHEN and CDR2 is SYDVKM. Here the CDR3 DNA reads TGTGCCAGCAGTGGATACTTCGCTAGGCAGTACTTC. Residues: CASSGYFARQYF.

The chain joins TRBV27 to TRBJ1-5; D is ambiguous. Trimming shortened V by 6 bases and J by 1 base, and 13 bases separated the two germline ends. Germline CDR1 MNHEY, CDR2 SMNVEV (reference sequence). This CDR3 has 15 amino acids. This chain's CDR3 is CASSLTTGSNQPQHF. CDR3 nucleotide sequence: TGTGCCAGCAGCCTCACAACGGGGAGCAATCAGCCCCAGCATTTT.

CDR3 in amino acids: CASSPGTLNTEAFF. DNA of the CDR3: TGTGCCAGCAGCCCAGGGACCTTAAACACTGAAGCTTTCTTT. The chain uses TRBV7-8 and TRBJ1-1; D might be TRBD1 (5 bases). V was cut by 5 bases and J by 2 bases, with 12 bases left in between. The CDR3 sequence is 14 residues long. The germline V gene encodes CDR1 SGHVS and CDR2 FQNEAQ.

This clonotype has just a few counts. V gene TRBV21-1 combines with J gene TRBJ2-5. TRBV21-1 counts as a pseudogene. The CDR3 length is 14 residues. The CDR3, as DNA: TGTGCCAGCAGGCCGCCAGGAAACCAAGAGACCCAGTACTTC. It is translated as CASRPPGNQETQYF.

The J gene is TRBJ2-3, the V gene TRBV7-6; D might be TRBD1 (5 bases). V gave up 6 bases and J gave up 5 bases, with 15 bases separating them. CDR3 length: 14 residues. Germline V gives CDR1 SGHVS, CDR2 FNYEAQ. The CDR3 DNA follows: TGTGCCAGCAGTAGCCTTACAAGGGGAGATACGCAGTATTTT. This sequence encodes CASSSLTRGDTQYF.

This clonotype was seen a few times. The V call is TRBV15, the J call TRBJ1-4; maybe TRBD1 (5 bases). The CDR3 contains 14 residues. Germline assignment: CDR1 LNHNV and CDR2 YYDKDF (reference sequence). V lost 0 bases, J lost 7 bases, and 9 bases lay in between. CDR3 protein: CATSRDRVSEKLFF. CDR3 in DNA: TGTGCCACCAGCAGAGACAGGGTTAGTGAAAAACTGTTTTTT.

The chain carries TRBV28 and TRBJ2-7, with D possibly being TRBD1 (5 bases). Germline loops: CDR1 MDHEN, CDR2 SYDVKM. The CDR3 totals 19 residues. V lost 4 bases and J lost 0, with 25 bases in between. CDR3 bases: TGTGCCAGCAGTTACCAACCGCGCCCCTTTCAGGGCAACTCCTACGAGCAGTACTTC. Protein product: CASSYQPRPFQGNSYEQYF.

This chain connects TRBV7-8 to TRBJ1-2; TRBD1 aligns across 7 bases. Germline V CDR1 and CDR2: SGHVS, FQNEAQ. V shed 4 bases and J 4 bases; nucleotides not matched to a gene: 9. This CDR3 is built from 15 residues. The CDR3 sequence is CASSSGTATFYGYTF. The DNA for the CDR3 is TGTGCCAGCAGCTCCGGGACAGCAACCTTCTATGGCTACACCTTC.

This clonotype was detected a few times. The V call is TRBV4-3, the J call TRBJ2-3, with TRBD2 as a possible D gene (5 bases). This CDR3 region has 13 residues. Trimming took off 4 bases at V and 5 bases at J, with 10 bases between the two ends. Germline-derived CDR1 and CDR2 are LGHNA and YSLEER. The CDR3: CASSPRVGDTQYF. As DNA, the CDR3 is TGCGCCAGCAGCCCGCGGGTAGGAGATACGCAGTATTTT.

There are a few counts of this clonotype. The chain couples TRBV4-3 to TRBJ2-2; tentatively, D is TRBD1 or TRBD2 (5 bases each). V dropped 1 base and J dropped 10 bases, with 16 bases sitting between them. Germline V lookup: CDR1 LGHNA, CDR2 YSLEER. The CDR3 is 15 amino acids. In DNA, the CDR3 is TGCGCCAGCAGCCAAGTGGGACGAGGCTCCCAGGAGCTGTTTTTT. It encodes CASSQVGRGSQELFF.

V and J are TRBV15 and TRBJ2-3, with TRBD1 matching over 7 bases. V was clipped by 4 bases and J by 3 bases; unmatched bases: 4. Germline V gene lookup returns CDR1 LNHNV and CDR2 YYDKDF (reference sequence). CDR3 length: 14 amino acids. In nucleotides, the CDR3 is TGTGCCACCAGCATGGGACAGCAAACAGATACGCAGTATTTT. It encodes CATSMGQQTDTQYF.

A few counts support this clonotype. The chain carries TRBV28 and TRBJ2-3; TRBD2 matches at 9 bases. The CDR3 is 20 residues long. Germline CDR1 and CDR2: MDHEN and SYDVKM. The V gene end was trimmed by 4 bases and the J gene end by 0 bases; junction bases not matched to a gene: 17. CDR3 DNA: TGTGCCAGCAGTTCCACCCACCATCGTTCTAGCGGGACTAGCACAGATACGCAGTATTTT. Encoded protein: CASSSTHHRSSGTSTDTQYF.

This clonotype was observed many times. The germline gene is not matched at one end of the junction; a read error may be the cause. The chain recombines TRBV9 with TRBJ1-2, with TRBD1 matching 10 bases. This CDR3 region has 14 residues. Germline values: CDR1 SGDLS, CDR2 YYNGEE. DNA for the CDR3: TGTGCCAGCAGCGGGGGACAGGGGAACTACGGCTACACCTTC. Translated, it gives CASSGGQGNYGYTF.

The CDR3 region has the DNA TGTGCCAGCAGCTCTGGACAGGGGGCAGGAGGAGAGACCCAGTACTTC. It is translated as CASSSGQGAGGETQYF. J is TRBJ2-5 and V is TRBV28, with 11 bases that match TRBD1. V lost 6 bases to trimming and J lost 4 bases; unmatched junction nucleotides: 10. Germline values: CDR1 MDHEN, CDR2 SYDVKM. The CDR3 totals 16 residues.

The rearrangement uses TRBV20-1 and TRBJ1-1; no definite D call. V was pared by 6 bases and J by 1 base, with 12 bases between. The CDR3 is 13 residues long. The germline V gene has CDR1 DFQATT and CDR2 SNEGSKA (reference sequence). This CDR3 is CSAPGRSNTEAFF. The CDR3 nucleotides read TGCAGTGCCCCTGGCAGGTCGAACACTGAAGCTTTCTTT.